This TCR beta chain originates from a study of blood T cell repertoires in COVID-19. Study background: The analysed material was cDNA or gDNA that came from T cells, B-cell-depleted T cells, or PBMCs.

Per the original methods: Amplification from reference gene primers served as the basis for estimated nucleated cell counts. This table comes from immunoSEQ multiplex PCR, and its TCRdb copy is limited to in-frame clones, with some not included. V, J and clone size are taken as reported in that table, and D and trimming were inferred from the DNA itself. The sample lists about 380,000 clones, approximately 90% seen once, with around 1.2% in the top ten. The sequencing sample was made of PBMCs or T cells enriched from blood (not recorded which). This clonotype was sampled from a woman aged 18-29 years who had recovered from COVID-19.

The CDR3 nucleotides read TGCAGCGTTGCGCCAGTCCAAGAGACCCAGTACTTC. Protein: CSVAPVQETQYF. The chain is built from TRBV29-1 and TRBJ2-5; no firm D call. V was pared by 4 bases and J by 1 base, with 7 bases between. Germline CDR1 reads SQVTM; CDR2 reads ANQGSEA. CDR3 size: 12 residues.